This TCR beta chain was profiled in a study of cytomegalovirus exposure and HLA in healthy donors. Study results and caveats: Cytomegalovirus status, reportedly, was diagnosed with high specificity and sensitivity by the classifier. What TCR beta sequences reportedly achieved was accurate prediction of HLA-A and HLA-B alleles in most subjects. Beyond CMV serostatus, there was no information to go on about immune exposure. Rarity marked most TCR sequences, yet some public TCRs occurred in many donors.

A multiplex PCR was run with 60 Vbeta primers and 13 Jbeta primers. The repertoire was sequenced with immunoSEQ multiplex PCR; TCRdb's copy has only in-frame clones and lacks some. The table includes over 150,000 clones, roughly four fifths detected once. This CDR3 contains 11 residues. Between the trimmed V and J ends, which lost 3 bases and 6 bases, there was a span of 6 bases. Germline V gene data show CDR1 as SGDLS and CDR2 as YYNGEE. As to this clone: Antigen unknown.

This TCR was recovered from a man aged 35-49 years in good health and CMV-seronegative. Sequenced: PBMCs. The J gene is TRBJ1-1, the V gene TRBV9; no reliable D call. The CDR3 sequence is CASSAQSEAFF. The CDR3, as DNA: TGTGCCAGCAGCGCCCAGTCTGAAGCTTTCTTT.